This TCR beta chain was sequenced in a study of blood T cell repertoires in COVID-19. About the research overall: Some COVID-19 samples were acute and others convalescent; all came from the United States, Italy and Spain.

The V gene lost 7 bases and the J gene lost 0 bases, with 6 bases spanning the gap. The CDR3 spans 11 residues. Germline lookup yields CDR1 SQVTM and CDR2 ANQGSEA. Profiling relied on immunoSEQ multiplex PCR, and the TCRdb table lists in-frame clones only, not all of them. The sample consists of around 260,000 clones, approximately 86% of them appearing once. The rearrangement uses TRBV29-1 and TRBJ1-2; D call uncertain. This TCR came from a human donor in a cohort sampled during active COVID-19. The sample taken for sequencing was peripheral blood. CDR3 loop: CSAQSNYGYTF. CDR3 nucleotide sequence: TGCAGCGCCCAGTCTAACTATGGCTACACCTTC.